A single sample gave rise to the 19 T cell receptor beta chains below, sequenced in a study of Graves' ophthalmopathy and Graves' hyperthyroidism. CDR3 regions of TCR beta were amplified from RNA transcripts. Scientists carried out first-round RT-PCR using HTBI primers and then a second-round multiplex PCR. TCRdb independently ran MiXCR on the multiplex PCR reads; one entry per CDR3 protein. The sample lists roughly 160,000 distinct CDR3 sequences, just under 40% occurring once. The sequenced sample was peripheral blood. All receptors come from a man aged 30-40 years with Graves' ophthalmopathy.

The chain joins TRBV28 to TRBJ2-5; 8 bases fit TRBD2. CDR1 is MDHEN, CDR2 SYDVKM, per germline. CDR3 length: 13 residues. V dropped 5 bases and J dropped 5; count of bases not matched to a gene: 4. The DNA for the CDR3 is TGTGCCAGCAGTCCCTCGGGGGGGGAGACCCAGTACTTC. Encoded protein: CASSPSGGETQYF.

This chain joins TRBV6-2 or TRBV6-3 and TRBJ2-7; D might be TRBD1 (6 bases). The germline V gene encodes CDR1 MNHEY and CDR2 SVGEGT. The CDR3 extends over 13 amino acids. V was pared by 5 bases and J by 3 bases, with 11 bases between. The CDR3, as DNA: TGTGCCAGCAGTCTACAGGGATACTACGAGCAGTACTTC. It yields the protein CASSLQGYYEQYF.

This clonotype was observed at least ten times. The chain recombines TRBV28 with TRBJ2-7, with D hard to call. The CDR3 consists of 14 residues. Germline CDR1 MDHEN, CDR2 SYDVKM. V lost 3 bases and J lost 3, with 12 bases in between. The CDR3 DNA is TGTGCCAGCAGTTTGTACTCTGCCGTCTACGAGCAGTACTTC. This codes for CASSLYSAVYEQYF.

The chain couples TRBV28 to TRBJ2-7, with D possibly matching TRBD2 (5 bases). From germline, CDR1 is MDHEN and CDR2 SYDVKM. With 3 bases removed from V and 2 bases from J, the gap between germline ends came to 14 bases. CDR3 size: 15 residues. CDR3 sequence: CASSFGPSGAYEQYF. In nucleotides, the CDR3 is TGTGCCAGCAGTTTTGGGCCCAGCGGTGCCTACGAGCAGTACTTC.

The rearrangement links TRBV10-3 to TRBJ2-5; D gene ambiguous. Looked up from germline, CDR1 is ENHRY and CDR2 is SYGVKD. The length of the CDR3 is 15 residues. The V and J ends lost 4 bases and 4 bases respectively, with 16 bases between them. CDR3: CAISVGDRWGETQYF. CDR3 DNA: TGTGCCATCAGTGTTGGGGATAGATGGGGAGAGACCCAGTACTTC.

This clonotype has at least ten counts. The chain's CDR3 is CASSFSGGGQPQHF. Here the CDR3 DNA reads TGTGCCAGCAGTTTTTCAGGGGGCGGGCAGCCCCAGCATTTT. V usage is TRBV28 and J usage is TRBJ1-5; 8 bases match TRBD1. This CDR3 region has 14 residues. The J segment lost 7 bases and the V segment lost 3 bases, leaving 5 bases of the junction unmatched. The germline V gene has CDR1 MDHEN and CDR2 SYDVKM.

This clonotype was detected many times. The rearrangement joins TRBV24-1 to TRBJ2-5; 7 nucleotides align to TRBD2. Germline values: CDR1 KGHDR, CDR2 SFDVKD. The CDR3 sequence is 15 residues long. Losses at the gene ends were 2 bases for V and 5 bases for J; bases not matched to a gene: 7. This CDR3 is CATSDSRGGTETQYF. CDR3 DNA: TGTGCCACCAGTGATTCCCGGGGAGGGACGGAGACCCAGTACTTC.

Many counts were recorded for this clonotype. This rearrangement joins TRBV24-1 to TRBJ1-2; 8 bases match TRBD1. The V segment lost 1 base and the J segment 3 bases; nucleotides outside the gene matches: 6. The length of the CDR3 is 16 residues. Germline CDR1 reads KGHDR; CDR2 reads SFDVKD. CDR3 residues: CATSDFGAGGDYGYTF. The CDR3 nucleotides are TGTGCCACCAGTGATTTTGGGGCAGGGGGCGACTATGGCTACACCTTC.

The CDR3 nucleotides read TGTGCCAGCAGCTTAAGAGGCGGAGATAACACCGGGGAGCTGTTTTTT. This translates into CASSLRGGDNTGELFF. The V call is TRBV7-3, the J call TRBJ2-2; D not certain. The CDR3 is 16 amino acids. Germline values: CDR1 SGHTA, CDR2 FQGTGA. V was cut by 1 base and J by 2 bases, with 11 bases left in between.

V gene TRBV30 combines with J gene TRBJ1-1; D perhaps matches TRBD1 (6 bases). This CDR3 has 15 amino acids. Germline assignment: CDR1 GTSNPN and CDR2 SVGIG (reference sequence). V dropped 0 bases and J dropped 10 bases, with 21 bases sitting between them. The CDR3: CAWSVTGVLGGRAFF. Here the CDR3 DNA reads TGTGCCTGGAGTGTAACCGGGGTTCTAGGGGGTAGAGCTTTCTTT.

CDR3 amino acids: CASSGRGYQETQYF. The CDR3, as DNA: TGTGCCAGCAGTGGAAGAGGGTACCAAGAGACCCAGTACTTC. This rearrangement joins TRBV7-2 to TRBJ2-5, with a weak D call TRBD2 (5 bases). In germline, CDR1 is SGHTA, CDR2 FQGNSA. The CDR3 is 14 residues long. With 6 bases removed from V and 0 bases from J, the gap between germline ends came to 11 bases.

The table lists this clonotype with many counts. The V gene is TRBV12-3 or TRBV12-4, the J gene TRBJ2-5; the match to TRBD2 covers 10 bases. Trimming at V came to 4 bases and at J to 4 bases, leaving 12 bases not matched to a gene. CDR3 length: 17 residues. The CDR3 spells CASSSPSGSRVGETQYF. DNA for the CDR3: TGTGCCAGCAGTTCCCCTAGCGGGAGTAGGGTAGGAGAGACCCAGTACTTC.

The rearrangement uses TRBV7-9 and TRBJ1-6, with D possibly matching TRBD1 (6 bases). Germline loops: CDR1 SEHNR, CDR2 FQNEAQ (reference sequence). This CDR3 has 15 amino acids. The ends were cut back, 3 bases at V and 10 bases at J, with 16 bases in the middle. CDR3 sequence: CASSLELQGRSPLHF. CDR3 DNA sequence: TGTGCCAGCAGCTTGGAATTACAGGGTCGCTCACCCCTCCACTTT.

This chain connects TRBV20-1 to TRBJ2-5; 10 bases map to TRBD1. The V and J ends lost 6 bases and 4 bases, in that order; junction bases with no gene match: 5. The CDR3 sequence is 13 residues long. Per the germline V gene, CDR1 is DFQATT and CDR2 is SNEGSKA (reference sequence). The CDR3, as DNA: TGCAGTGCCATCCGGGACAGGGGAGAGACCCAGTACTTC. The encoded protein is CSAIRDRGETQYF.

This clonotype was seen repeatedly, ten times or more. This chain links TRBV28 with TRBJ2-5; possibly TRBD1 or TRBD2 for D (5 bases each). V was shortened by 4 bases and J by 7 bases, with 25 bases between the two germline ends. The CDR3 has 17 amino acids. Germline V gene sequence: CDR1 MDHEN, CDR2 SYDVKM. CDR3 sequence (DNA): TGTGCCAGCAGTTCTATATTGGTGGAGACGGGGCGAGTGACCCAGTACTTC. Translation gives CASSSILVETGRVTQYF. Based on the CDR3 plus reference TRBV28 and TRBJ2-5, the full variable domain is DVKVTQSSRYLVKRTGEKVFLECVQDMDHENMFWYRQDPGLGLRLIYFSYDVKMKEKGDIPEGYSVSREKKERFSLILESASTNQTSMYLCASSSILVETGRVTQYFGPGTRLLVL.

This clonotype was recorded at least ten times. The chain couples TRBV29-1 to TRBJ2-7; D might be TRBD1 (5 bases). Trimming took off 5 bases at V and 1 base at J, with 9 bases between the two ends. This CDR3 spans 12 amino acids. Germline values: CDR1 SQVTM, CDR2 ANQGSEA. The CDR3 DNA is TGCAGCGTTAGGAGACAGTCCTACGAGCAGTACTTC. Encoded protein: CSVRRQSYEQYF.

V usage is TRBV2 and J usage is TRBJ1-5, with 9 bases fitting TRBD1. Germline assignment: CDR1 SNHLY and CDR2 FYNNEI. After removal of 5 bases from V and 7 bases from J, the junction contained 6 bases not matched to a gene. The CDR3 covers 14 residues. For the CDR3, the DNA is TGTGCCAGCAGTTGGGGGACAGGGTGGCAGCCCCAGCATTTT. This codes for CASSWGTGWQPQHF.

The chain employs TRBV20-1 and TRBJ1-5; 9 nucleotides line up with TRBD1. Trimming cost V 3 bases and J 7 bases; bases outside gene matches: 10. From germline, CDR1 is DFQATT and CDR2 SNEGSKA (reference sequence). The CDR3 has 15 amino acids. CDR3 nucleotides: TGCAGTGCTAGGGGGGACAGGGTACTCGGACAGCCCCAGCATTTT. Translated: CSARGDRVLGQPQHF.

This clonotype occurred many times. The gene calls are TRBV4-1 and TRBJ1-2; a possible D gene is TRBD1 (6 bases). Germline lookup yields CDR1 MGHRA and CDR2 YSYEKL. CDR3 size: 13 residues. V lost 4 bases and J lost 6, with 12 bases in between. Here the CDR3 reads CASSRPGGDGYTF. The CDR3 DNA sequence: TGCGCCAGCAGCCGACCGGGGGGCGATGGCTACACCTTC.